This passage covers 13 T cell receptor beta chains from one sample sequenced in a study of beta chain features in type 1 diabetes. Sequencing targeted expressed TCRB transcripts, as all isolated RNA had been reverse transcribed. The method was immunoSEQ multiplex PCR; TCRdb's version includes in-frame clones alone and lacks a portion of them. The data hold about 900,000 clones, with about a sixth observed a single time. The sample consisted of naive CD4+ T cells from blood. Receptors originate from a woman in her late teens or twenties in good health.

The V and J genes are TRBV6-1 and TRBJ1-2; unclear D gene. V gave up 5 bases and J gave up 8 bases, with 18 bases separating them. This CDR3 spans 14 amino acids. The germline V gene has CDR1 MNHNS and CDR2 SASEGT. In DNA form, the CDR3 reads TGTGCCAGCAGTAGGTCGGTTACCTTCGGGGGCTACACCTTC. As protein: CASSRSVTFGGYTF.

About this clone: Other DNA sequences in this specimen translate into the identical CDR3. This chain uses TRBV6-6 with TRBJ2-3; D might be TRBD2 (5 bases). Trimming left V 0 bases short and J 4 bases short, with 5 bases between. The CDR3 is 13 amino acids. Germline V gene sequence: CDR1 MNHNY, CDR2 SVGAGI (reference sequence). As DNA, the CDR3 is TGTGCCAGCAGTTACTCGCGGGCAGATACGCAGTATTTT. Amino acids: CASSYSRADTQYF.

The gene calls are TRBV28 and TRBJ2-5; tentatively, D is TRBD1 (5 bases). This CDR3 spans 14 amino acids. The V end was cut by 4 bases, the J end by 1 base, with 10 bases between. Germline assignment: CDR1 MDHEN and CDR2 SYDVKM. The CDR3: CASSWQGLQETQYF. The CDR3 DNA is TGTGCCAGCAGTTGGCAGGGTCTCCAAGAGACCCAGTACTTC.

The chain carries TRBV28 and TRBJ2-3, with D tentatively TRBD1 (7 bases). Between the trimmed V and J ends, which lost 10 bases and 1 base, there was a span of 12 bases. CDR1 is MDHEN, CDR2 SYDVKM, per germline. The CDR3 has 13 amino acids. The CDR3 loop is CATVRGGTDTQYF. The CDR3 DNA is TGTGCCACCGTCAGGGGGGGCACAGATACGCAGTATTTT.

The gene calls are TRBV6-5 and TRBJ2-3; possible D gene TRBD1, 6 bases. The V gene lost 5 bases and the J gene lost 5 bases, with 14 bases spanning the gap. CDR1 is MNHEY and CDR2 is SVGAGI in the germline V gene. This CDR3 comprises 14 residues. The CDR3 region is CASSARGRGDTQYF. The CDR3 region has the DNA TGTGCCAGCAGTGCCAGGGGTCGGGGAGATACGCAGTATTTT.

This clone appeared a few times. The chain uses TRBV20-1 and TRBJ1-2; D is unclear. The CDR3 spans 11 residues. CDR1 is DFQATT, CDR2 SNEGSKA, per germline (reference sequence). The V end was cut by 5 bases, the J end by 6 bases, with 10 bases between. The CDR3 nucleotides read TGCAGTGCTCGTCACGTAAATGGCTACACCTTC. It is translated as CSARHVNGYTF.

The chain is built from TRBV6-6 and TRBJ1-2; D might be TRBD1 (6 bases). The CDR3 sequence is 14 residues long. V lost 6 bases to trimming and J lost 2 bases, with 13 bases between them. Germline-derived CDR1 and CDR2 are MNHNY and SVGAGI (reference sequence). CDR3 DNA: TGTGCCAGCAGAAAACAGGGTTTGAACTATGGCTACACCTTC. This codes for CASRKQGLNYGYTF.

The chain couples TRBV9 to TRBJ2-2; 9 bases align to TRBD1. The CDR3 is 15 amino acids. Per germline, CDR1 SGDLS and CDR2 YYNGEE. Losses at the gene ends were 4 bases for V and 7 bases for J; bases not matched to a gene: 8. The CDR3 sequence is CASSSITGGHGELFF. DNA for the CDR3: TGTGCCAGCAGCTCCATAACAGGGGGCCACGGGGAGCTGTTTTTT. The complete variable domain, with remaining parts taken from reference TRBV9 and TRBJ2-2, reads DSGVTQTPKHLITATGQRVTLRCSPRSGDLSVYWYQQSLDQGLQFLIQYYNGEERAKGNILERFSAQQFPDLHSELNLSSLELGDSALYFCASSSITGGHGELFFGEGSRLTVL.

The table lists this clone with a few counts. The V gene is TRBV10-3, the J gene TRBJ1-2; maybe TRBD1 (6 bases). Germline CDR1 and CDR2: ENHRY and SYGVKD. This CDR3 has 13 residues. The V end lost 10 bases, the J end lost 3 bases, and 15 bases lay between the germline ends. The chain's CDR3 is CATRTDSYYGYTF. The CDR3 DNA reads TGTGCCACTAGGACGGACAGCTACTATGGCTACACCTTC.

This clone came up a few times. CDR3 sequence: CASAGSSGANVLTF. For the CDR3, the DNA is TGTGCCAGTGCAGGGTCCTCTGGGGCCAACGTCCTGACTTTC. The rearrangement links TRBV27 to TRBJ2-6; D might be TRBD1 (5 bases). Trimming took 9 bases from V and 0 from J, leaving 9 bases between them. This CDR3 region has 14 residues. Germline CDR1 is MNHEY and CDR2 is SMNVEV (reference sequence).

This clone has more than one count but fewer than ten. Here the CDR3 reads CASSQRTGTTAYNEQFF. CDR3 bases: TGTGCCAGCAGCCAGCGCACCGGGACAACCGCCTACAATGAGCAGTTCTTC. J is TRBJ2-1 and V is TRBV4-2; tentative D call: TRBD1 (6 bases). This CDR3 spans 17 amino acids. Per germline, CDR1 LGHNA and CDR2 YNFKEQ. V was shortened by 3 bases and J by 2 bases, with 17 bases between the two germline ends.

The chain recombines TRBV6-1 with TRBJ2-5; D uncertain. Germline-derived CDR1 and CDR2 are MNHNS and SASEGT. This CDR3 contains 12 residues. Trimming removed 0 bases from V and 8 bases from J, with 7 bases in between. CDR3 residues: CASSEAEPTQYF. CDR3 in DNA: TGTGCCAGCAGTGAAGCGGAACCTACCCAGTACTTC.

This clone has a handful of counts. A much more abundant neighbour one base away suggests this may be a read error. The chain carries TRBV27 and TRBJ2-6, with D hard to call. Looked up from germline, CDR1 is MNHEY and CDR2 is SMNVEV (reference sequence). This CDR3 contains 13 residues. The ends were cut back, 7 bases at V and 0 bases at J, with 4 bases in the middle. Written as DNA, the CDR3 is TGTGCCAGCAAGAACTCTGGGGCCAACGTCCTGACTTTC. Its protein product is CASKNSGANVLTF.